The 9 T cell receptor beta chains presented below share a single source sample, sequenced in a study of radiotherapy plus CTLA-4 blockade in lung cancer. Profiled with immunoSEQ multiplex PCR; TCRdb holds only in-frame clones, not every one. This table has some 110,000 clones, more than 75% appearing once. The specimen was peripheral blood, collected from a patient treated with radiotherapy plus ipilimumab. The receptors originated from a human donor with non-small cell lung cancer that progressed on radiotherapy plus ipilimumab. Some clones in this sample may be carry-over from other donors' samples.

The chain has TRBV29-1 and TRBJ2-5, with 10 bases lining up with TRBD1. This CDR3 spans 14 amino acids. Germline CDR1 reads SQVTM; CDR2 reads ANQGSEA. Unmatched junction bases numbered 2, after V lost 3 bases and J lost 1 base. The CDR3 is CSVDRTGGQETQYF. The CDR3, as DNA: TGCAGCGTTGACAGGACAGGGGGCCAAGAGACCCAGTACTTC.

The J gene is TRBJ2-2, the V gene TRBV27; tentative D call: TRBD1 (6 bases). The CDR3 is made up of 14 amino acids. Germline lookup yields CDR1 MNHEY and CDR2 SMNVEV (reference sequence). Trimming pared 5 bases from V and 3 bases from J, leaving 10 bases between. CDR3 sequence: CASSIDRYTGELFF. The CDR3 bases are TGTGCCAGCAGTATTGACAGGTACACCGGGGAGCTGTTTTTT.

V usage is TRBV6-6 and J usage is TRBJ2-2, with D perhaps TRBD1 (5 bases). Trimming removed 6 bases at V and 1 base at J, with 6 bases between. This CDR3 has 13 residues. Germline V CDR1 and CDR2: MNHNY, SVGAGI (reference sequence). CDR3 in amino acids: CASRQVNTGELFF. The CDR3 DNA reads as TGTGCCAGCAGACAGGTGAACACCGGGGAGCTGTTTTTT.

V usage is TRBV5-8 and J usage is TRBJ2-1; D may be TRBD1 or TRBD2 (5 bases each). This CDR3 is built from 15 residues. V gave up 4 bases and J gave up 3 bases, with 14 bases separating them. Germline values: CDR1 SGHTS, CDR2 YDEGEE. The CDR3 DNA is TGTGCCAGCAGCCTGACCGGGACGGGCTACAATGAGCAGTTCTTC. Its translation is CASSLTGTGYNEQFF.

This CDR3 reads CASSPLRDNNEQFF. The DNA for the CDR3 is TGTGCCAGCTCGCCCCTCAGGGACAACAATGAGCAGTTCTTC. The chain has TRBV18 and TRBJ2-1; D perhaps matches TRBD1 (6 bases). Trimming removed 6 bases at V and 5 bases at J, with 14 bases between. This CDR3 has 14 residues. Per the germline V gene, CDR1 is KGHSH and CDR2 is LQKENI.

V gene TRBV5-1 combines with J gene TRBJ1-2; tentatively, D is TRBD1 (6 bases). With 0 bases removed from V and 8 bases from J, the gap between germline ends came to 11 bases. Germline CDR1 is SGHRS and CDR2 is YFSETQ. The CDR3 sequence is 13 residues long. The CDR3 nucleotides read TGCGCCAGCAGCTTGGCCAGGGGCGAAGGCTACACCTTC. This translates into CASSLARGEGYTF.

The chain recombines TRBV6-5 with TRBJ2-3; tentative D call: TRBD2 (6 bases). V was pared by 4 bases and J by 0 bases, with 11 bases between. CDR3 length: 15 residues. Germline CDR1 and CDR2: MNHEY and SVGAGI. The CDR3 nucleotides read TGTGCCAGCAGTTCCCGGGGGACTAGCACAGATACGCAGTATTTT. This codes for CASSSRGTSTDTQYF.

CDR3 in amino acids: CASGQGGHEQYF. The CDR3 DNA sequence: TGTGCCAGCGGGCAGGGAGGCCACGAGCAGTACTTC. V and J are TRBV14 and TRBJ2-7, with D tentatively TRBD2 (6 bases). Trimming took off 8 bases at V and 5 bases at J, with 13 bases between the two ends. The length of the CDR3 is 12 residues. The germline V gene has CDR1 SGHDN and CDR2 FVKESK.

This CDR3 is CASSSTTGGYEQYF. CDR3 in DNA: TGTGCCAGCAGCTCGACGACAGGGGGTTACGAGCAGTACTTC. The chain combines TRBV13 with TRBJ2-7; TRBD1 agrees at 9 bases. V was clipped by 4 bases and J by 4 bases; unmatched bases: 5. CDR1 PRHDT and CDR2 FYEKMQ come from the germline V gene (reference sequence). The CDR3 runs to 14 residues.